Following are 17 T cell receptor beta chains from one sample sequenced in a study of breast tumors, draining lymph nodes, adjacent tissues. The lymph nodes were axillary draining lymph nodes from breast cancer patients. Via MiXCR, TCRdb re-called the multiplex PCR reads, giving one row per CDR3 protein. The data contain some 170,000 distinct CDR3 sequences, 33% of them singletons. The source material was axillary lymph node tissue. The receptors originated from a female donor with breast cancer. Some clones in this sample may be carry-over from other donors' samples.

About this clonotype itself: Given a much more abundant clone one base away, this may be a read error. This chain joins TRBV18 and TRBJ2-6; D is undetermined. The CDR3 is 15 amino acids. Germline V gives CDR1 KGHSH, CDR2 LQKENI. The CDR3 protein is CANSPAITGANVLTF. As DNA, the CDR3 is TGTGCCAACTCACCAGCAATCACTGGGGCCAACGTCCTGACTTTC.

This clonotype was counted ten times or more. This chain joins TRBV7-6 and TRBJ2-7; D is possibly TRBD2 (6 bases). This CDR3 spans 13 amino acids. Germline loops: CDR1 SGHVS, CDR2 FNYEAQ. Between the trimmed V and J ends, which lost 5 bases and 6 bases, there was a span of 14 bases. The CDR3 nucleotides read TGTGCCAGCAGCCCAAGGAGGGCTGGCGAGCAGTACTTC. As protein: CASSPRRAGEQYF. Full variable domain (rest looked up from reference TRBV7-6 and TRBJ2-7): GAGVSQSPRYKVTKRGQDVALRCDPISGHVSLYWYRQALGQGPEFLTYFNYEAQQDKSGLPNDRFSAERPEGSISTLTIQRTEQRDSAMYRCASSPRRAGEQYFGPGTRLTVT.

This clonotype was counted many times. The CDR3, as DNA: TGTGCCAGTAGTATAGGAGGGGGGTCCTACAATGAGCAGTTCTTC. Its protein is CASSIGGGSYNEQFF. The J gene is TRBJ2-1, the V gene TRBV19; D may be TRBD1 or TRBD2 (6 bases each). The V end lost 1 base, the J end lost 1 base, and 8 bases lay between the germline ends. The CDR3 extends over 15 amino acids. The germline gives CDR1 LNHDA, CDR2 SQIVND (reference sequence).

This clonotype was seen many times. V and J are TRBV18 and TRBJ2-2; D is possibly TRBD2 (6 bases). V lost 2 bases and J 2 bases, leaving 6 bases between the germline ends. The CDR3 sequence is 14 residues long. Germline V gives CDR1 KGHSH, CDR2 LQKENI. In DNA, the CDR3 is TGTGCCAGCTCACCAGCGGGAAACACCGGGGAGCTGTTTTTT. This sequence encodes CASSPAGNTGELFF.

There are many counts of this clonotype. The rearrangement links TRBV5-1 to TRBJ1-6; perhaps TRBD1 as D (5 bases). CDR1 is SGHRS, CDR2 YFSETQ, per germline. Between the trimmed V and J ends, which lost 0 bases and 10 bases, there was a span of 14 bases. The length of the CDR3 is 15 residues. The CDR3 DNA reads as TGCGCCAGCAGCTTGGATGGCAGGGAGCAGTCACCCCTCCACTTT. Its translation: CASSLDGREQSPLHF.

This clonotype was observed many times. This chain links TRBV7-6 with TRBJ2-5; D not certain. The germline V gene has CDR1 SGHVS and CDR2 FNYEAQ. The CDR3 sequence is 14 residues long. V was cut by 2 bases and J by 5 bases, with 12 bases left in between. The CDR3 DNA follows: TGTGCCAGCAGCTTAAGCCAGCTTGAGGAGACCCAGTACTTC. This sequence encodes CASSLSQLEETQYF. The variable domain in full, with the rest retrieved from reference TRBV7-6 and TRBJ2-5, is GAGVSQSPRYKVTKRGQDVALRCDPISGHVSLYWYRQALGQGPEFLTYFNYEAQQDKSGLPNDRFSAERPEGSISTLTIQRTEQRDSAMYRCASSLSQLEETQYFGPGTRLLVL.

With regard to this clonotype: This may stem from a read error, because a much larger clone lies one nucleotide away. V gene TRBV20-1 combines with J gene TRBJ2-7, with D perhaps matching TRBD1 or TRBD2 (7 bases each). The CDR3 is 15 amino acids. CDR1 and CDR2 (germline): DFQATT, SNEGSKA (reference sequence). V lost 7 bases, J lost 4 bases, and 23 bases lay in between. For the CDR3, the DNA is TGCAGTGTTCCTCCAGGGTCAGGGGGGGGATACGAGCAGTACTTC. Amino acids: CSVPPGSGGGYEQYF.

This clonotype was found many times. The V call is TRBV3-1, the J call TRBJ1-2; possibly TRBD1 for D (5 bases). V was trimmed by 4 bases and J by 1 base, leaving 13 bases between them. The CDR3 consists of 15 residues. Germline lookup yields CDR1 LGHDT and CDR2 YNNKEL (reference sequence). The DNA for the CDR3 is TGTGCCAGCAGCCCCGGGGCTCGGATTAACTATGGCTACACCTTC. This translates into CASSPGARINYGYTF.

This clonotype was counted many times. The chain recombines TRBV19 with TRBJ2-7; weak D call: TRBD1 (6 bases). Germline V gene data show CDR1 as LNHDA and CDR2 as SQIVND (reference sequence). Trimming shortened V by 5 bases and J by 3 bases, and 17 bases separated the two germline ends. The CDR3 sequence is 15 residues long. The chain's CDR3 is CASSAWIQGGYEQYF. The CDR3 DNA reads as TGTGCCAGTAGTGCTTGGATACAGGGTGGCTACGAGCAGTACTTC.

This clonotype was observed at least ten times. The V and J genes are TRBV29-1 and TRBJ2-5; weak D call: TRBD1 (6 bases). There are 11 residues in the CDR3. With 6 bases removed from V and 4 bases from J, the gap between germline ends came to 9 bases. Germline V gene lookup returns CDR1 SQVTM and CDR2 ANQGSEA. The CDR3 protein is CSVQGRETQYF. In nucleotides, the CDR3 is TGCAGCGTGCAGGGGAGAGAGACCCAGTACTTC.

J is TRBJ1-6 and V is TRBV12-3 or TRBV12-4; 7 nucleotides line up with TRBD1. The CDR3 totals 16 residues. The J segment lost 7 bases and the V segment lost 4 bases, leaving 10 bases of the junction unmatched. The CDR3 DNA is TGTGCCAGCAGTTACTCCCGGGACAGTCGCAATTCACCCCTCCACTTT. Its translation: CASSYSRDSRNSPLHF.

This clonotype was seen at least ten times. The chain couples TRBV19 to TRBJ2-1, with a possible D match to TRBD2 (6 bases). The CDR3 is made up of 16 amino acids. In germline, CDR1 is LNHDA, CDR2 SQIVND (reference sequence). V lost 2 bases and J 0 bases, leaving 11 bases between the germline ends. In nucleotides, the CDR3 is TGTGCCAGTAGTATAAGCGGGTCGAGCTCCTACAATGAGCAGTTCTTC. Protein product: CASSISGSSSYNEQFF.

For this clonotype: A much bigger clone sits one base away, suggesting this may be a read error. The chain joins TRBV27 to TRBJ2-7; TRBD1 matches at 10 bases. In germline, CDR1 is MNHEY, CDR2 SMNVEV (reference sequence). CDR3 length: 15 residues. The CDR3 DNA sequence: TGTACCAGCAGTTTAATTGGGACAGGGGCTTACGAGCAGTACTTC. Amino acids: CTSSLIGTGAYEQYF.

This clonotype was recorded a few times. CDR3 loop: CASSFHTEAFF. DNA of the CDR3: TGTGCCAGCAGTTTCCACACTGAAGCTTTCTTT. This sequence joins TRBV25-1 and TRBJ1-1; D remains ambiguous. Trimming removed 5 bases from V and 3 bases from J, with 4 bases in between. The CDR3 contains 11 residues. The germline V gene has CDR1 MGHDK and CDR2 SYGVNS. Full variable domain (remainder filled in from reference TRBV25-1 and TRBJ1-1): EADIYQTPRYLVIGTGKKITLECSQTMGHDKMYWYQQDPGMELHLIHYSYGVNSTEKGDLSSESTVSRIRTEHFPLTLESARPSHTSQYLCASSFHTEAFFGQGTRLTVV.

In this sample, this clonotype turned up many times. The chain recombines TRBV24-1 with TRBJ1-2, with D uncertain. V was trimmed by 0 bases and J by 8 bases, leaving 9 bases between them. The CDR3 extends over 13 amino acids. The germline V gene has CDR1 KGHDR and CDR2 SFDVKD. The DNA of the CDR3 is TGTGCCACCAGTGATTTGTGGGGAGAGGGCTACACCTTC. Its protein product is CATSDLWGEGYTF.

This clonotype showed up many times. The chain has TRBV10-3 and TRBJ1-4; 11 bases match TRBD1. V lost 6 bases, J lost 8 bases, and 5 bases stayed unmatched. The CDR3 contains 14 residues. The germline gives CDR1 ENHRY, CDR2 SYGVKD. The CDR3 loop reads CAISGQGAGEKLFF. Here the CDR3 DNA reads TGTGCCATCAGCGGACAGGGGGCCGGAGAAAAACTGTTTTTT.

In its sample, this clonotype was seen many times. Here the CDR3 reads CASSPRGGSSYEQYF. In DNA, the CDR3 is TGTGCCAGCAGTCCCCGGGGCGGCTCATCCTACGAGCAGTACTTC. This sequence joins TRBV12-3 or TRBV12-4 and TRBJ2-7; D may be TRBD1 or TRBD2 (5 bases each). V lost 5 bases and J lost 1, with 15 bases in between. The CDR3 is made up of 15 amino acids.